This entry concerns a single TCR beta chain. The antigen remains undetermined. The sequencing template was cDNA reverse transcribed from extracted RNA. Clones were read by immunoSEQ multiplex PCR, and TCRdb kept only the in-frame ones, dropping some. The sample consists of 14,000 or so clones, about 57% of them appearing once. CDR1 SGHDN and CDR2 FVKESK come from the germline V gene. Trimming took off 1 base at V and 4 bases at J, with 17 bases between the two ends. The CDR3 spans 17 residues. CD25+CD127- cells were sorted from CD4+ cells in a handful of patients. Sampling of alopecia areata patients yielded lesional scalp punch biopsies as well as peripheral blood. PBMCs yielded sorted CD4+ and CD8+ T cells. This specimen belongs to a study of CD8+ T cells in alopecia areata. Study outcomes and limitations: Scalp samples also contribute reads from the resident alphabeta T cells found in normal skin. Scalp lesions, especially in alopecia totalis/universalis, had higher clonality than normal scalp.

What was sequenced was CD4+ Tregs sorted from blood. This chain connects TRBV14 to TRBJ2-1; tentatively, D is TRBD1 or TRBD2 (5 bases each). This TCR was sampled from a human donor with alopecia areata. In DNA, the CDR3 is TGTGCCAGCAGCCAAGCGAGGGGCAGCGGACGATACAATGAGCAGTTCTTC. Translated: CASSQARGSGRYNEQFF.